One sample yielded the 2 T cell receptor beta chains listed below, sequenced in a study of blood T cell repertoires in COVID-19. Only in-frame clones appear in the TCRdb table, and some are missing; sequencing was by immunoSEQ multiplex PCR. Here the sample spans hundreds of thousands of clones, roughly 90% being singletons. Source material: PBMCs or T cells enriched from blood (not recorded which). These receptors all come from a woman aged 35 to 49 who had recovered from COVID-19.

The rearrangement links TRBV6-2 or TRBV6-3 to TRBJ2-2; 10 nucleotides align to TRBD2. The V segment lost 3 bases and the J segment 1 base; nucleotides outside the gene matches: 2. The germline gives CDR1 MNHEY, CDR2 SVGEGT. The CDR3 totals 16 residues. In nucleotides, the CDR3 is TGTGCCAGCAGTTATGGGACTAGCGAGAACACCGGGGAGCTGTTTTTT. Encoded protein: CASSYGTSENTGELFF.

This clone was observed a single time. This chain links TRBV3-1 (or the pseudogene TRBV3-2) with TRBJ2-1, with TRBD1 matching over 7 bases. This CDR3 is 15 amino acids long. The J segment lost 4 bases and the V segment lost 4 bases, leaving 7 bases of the junction unmatched. CDR1 and CDR2 from the germline V gene are LGHDT and YNNKEL (reference sequence). The CDR3 nucleotides are TGTGCCAGCAGCCGGGGACAGCCGTGGTACAATGAGCAGTTCTTC. Translating it yields CASSRGQPWYNEQFF.